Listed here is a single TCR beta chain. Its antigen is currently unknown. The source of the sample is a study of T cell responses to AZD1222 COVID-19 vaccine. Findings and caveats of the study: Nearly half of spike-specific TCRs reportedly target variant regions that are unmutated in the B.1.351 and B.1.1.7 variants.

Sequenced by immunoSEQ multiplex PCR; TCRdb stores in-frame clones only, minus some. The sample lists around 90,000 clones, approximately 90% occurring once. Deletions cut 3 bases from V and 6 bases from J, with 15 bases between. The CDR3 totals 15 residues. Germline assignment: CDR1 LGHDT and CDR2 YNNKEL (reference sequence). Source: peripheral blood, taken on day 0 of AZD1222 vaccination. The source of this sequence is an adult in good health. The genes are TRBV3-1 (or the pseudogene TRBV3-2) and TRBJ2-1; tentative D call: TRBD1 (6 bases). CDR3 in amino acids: CASSHRGPTGNEQFF. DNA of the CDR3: TGTGCCAGCAGCCACAGGGGCCCGACCGGCAATGAGCAGTTCTTC.